Below are 30 T cell receptor beta chains sequenced from a single sample in a study of shared clonotypes between healthy human individuals. TCRdb's table, derived via immunoSEQ multiplex PCR, lists solely in-frame clones and lacks some. The sample includes roughly 110,000 clones, roughly 70% of them seen just once. The specimen was memory CD8+ T cells sorted from blood. Subset here: CD45RO+ cells pooled with CCR7-negative TemRA cells. All receptors come from a woman in her thirties in good health.

Remarks on this clone: In the same sample, other DNA sequences code for this CDR3. V and J are TRBV5-1 and TRBJ1-5, with D tentatively TRBD1 (6 bases). The V and J ends lost 0 bases and 7 bases respectively, with 11 bases between them. The germline CDR1 and CDR2 sequences are SGHRS and YFSETQ. This CDR3 spans 14 amino acids. The CDR3 DNA follows: TGCGCCAGCAGCTTGGAAGGGGGAGGACAGCCCCAGCATTTT. Translating gives CASSLEGGGQPQHF.

This chain connects TRBV28 to TRBJ1-1; no reliable D call. Per germline, CDR1 MDHEN and CDR2 SYDVKM. The ends were cut back, 5 bases at V and 1 base at J, with 8 bases in the middle. The length of the CDR3 is 13 residues. CDR3 coding DNA: TGTGCCAGCAGTGTTACACAGAACACTGAAGCTTTCTTT. The encoded protein is CASSVTQNTEAFF.

This clone was detected only a few times. The chain couples TRBV7-3 to TRBJ1-6; 12 nucleotides agree with TRBD1. The CDR3 has 17 amino acids. Trimming at V came to 2 bases and at J to 9 bases, leaving 8 bases not matched to a gene. Germline V gene lookup returns CDR1 SGHTA and CDR2 FQGTGA. DNA for the CDR3: TGTGCCAGCAGCTTAGGAAGGGACAGGGGGCCGGGTTCACCCCTCCACTTT. This gives the protein CASSLGRDRGPGSPLHF. Drawing the rest from reference TRBV7-3 and TRBJ1-6, the complete variable domain is GAGVSQTPSNKVTEKGKYVELRCDPISGHTALYWYRQSLGQGPEFLIYFQGTGAADDSGLPNDRFFAVRPEGSVSTLKIQRTERGDSAVYLCASSLGRDRGPGSPLHFGNGTRLTVT.

A single count supports this clone. J is TRBJ2-1 and V is TRBV21-1; TRBD2 reflects the table's D call only, with no check against the DNA. TRBV21-1 is a pseudogene segment. This CDR3 has 16 residues. DNA for the CDR3: TGTGCCAGCAGCAAAGACACGAGCGGGAGTTACAATGAGCAGTTCTTC. It yields the protein CASSKDTSGSYNEQFF.

This chain links TRBV7-6 with TRBJ1-5, with 8 bases lining up with TRBD1. The CDR3 is made up of 16 amino acids. Germline values: CDR1 SGHVS, CDR2 FNYEAQ. Losses at the gene ends were 3 bases for V and 4 bases for J; bases not matched to a gene: 8. CDR3 region: CASSLGTGGTNQPQHF. The CDR3 nucleotides are TGTGCCAGCAGCTTGGGAACAGGGGGTACGAATCAGCCCCAGCATTTT. Together with reference TRBV7-6 and TRBJ1-5, the CDR3 gives the full variable domain: GAGVSQSPRYKVTKRGQDVALRCDPISGHVSLYWYRQALGQGPEFLTYFNYEAQQDKSGLPNDRFSAERPEGSISTLTIQRTEQRDSAMYRCASSLGTGGTNQPQHFGDGTRLSIL.

This chain joins TRBV9 and TRBJ1-2; D is perhaps TRBD1 (6 bases). Germline CDR1 SGDLS, CDR2 YYNGEE. The CDR3 is 14 amino acids. V shed 3 bases and J shed 3 bases, with 12 bases lying between them. The CDR3 DNA reads TGTGCCAGCAGCGGAACCGACAGGTACTATGGCTACACCTTC. It yields the protein CASSGTDRYYGYTF.

In regard to this clone: Additional DNA sequences in this sample encode the identical CDR3. The chain combines TRBV5-1 with TRBJ2-7, with D tentatively TRBD1 (5 bases). V lost 0 bases to trimming and J lost 2 bases, with 9 bases between them. Germline-derived CDR1 and CDR2 are SGHRS and YFSETQ. The CDR3 is 14 amino acids. As DNA, the CDR3 is TGCGCCAGCAGCTTGGGCCAGGGTCCCTACGAGCAGTACTTC. This gives the protein CASSLGQGPYEQYF.

This clone was found many times. The CDR3 DNA is TGTGCCAGCAGTTTCGGGTCTAGCGGGGGAGAGACCCAGTACTTC. Translation: CASSFGSSGGETQYF. The chain joins TRBV28 to TRBJ2-5, with 10 bases that match TRBD2. The CDR3 length is 15 residues. Germline values: CDR1 MDHEN, CDR2 SYDVKM. Trimming removed 3 bases from V and 4 bases from J; junction bases left unmatched: 5.

The V and J genes are TRBV27 and TRBJ1-2, with TRBD1 matching over 8 bases. CDR1 is MNHEY, CDR2 SMNVEV, per germline (reference sequence). V lost 2 bases, J lost 8 bases, and 10 bases stayed unmatched. CDR3 length: 15 amino acids. For the CDR3, the DNA is TGTGCCAGCAGTTTACTCGCAGGGGGCAGACGGGGCTACACCTTC. Translation: CASSLLAGGRRGYTF.

This sequence joins TRBV5-1 and TRBJ1-4, with D possibly matching TRBD1 (5 bases). Trimming removed 4 bases from V and 2 bases from J, with 9 bases in between. The CDR3 length is 14 residues. Germline CDR1 SGHRS, CDR2 YFSETQ. The CDR3 bases are TGCGCCAGCAGCCCGGGGACCACTAATGAAAAACTGTTTTTT. Translated, it gives CASSPGTTNEKLFF.

On this clone itself: A read error is likely here: a far larger clone is one base away. This rearrangement joins TRBV19 to TRBJ2-1; 13 bases match TRBD2. The germline V gene has CDR1 LNHDA and CDR2 SQIVND (reference sequence). The J segment lost 9 bases and the V segment lost 10 bases, leaving 18 bases of the junction unmatched. The CDR3 length is 17 residues. Written as DNA, the CDR3 is TGTGCCAATACCTTAACCCCCGGACTAGCGGGAGAGGGTGAGCAGTTCTTC. Amino acids: CANTLTPGLAGEGEQFF.

This chain connects TRBV28 to TRBJ1-1, with D unclear. The CDR3 consists of 14 residues. In germline, CDR1 is MDHEN, CDR2 SYDVKM. V lost 5 bases and J lost 2, with 12 bases in between. CDR3 in DNA: TGTGCCAGCAGTGAGATCACAGTAAACACTGAAGCTTTCTTT. Translation gives CASSEITVNTEAFF.

CDR3 coding DNA: TGTGCCAGCAGCTTCCCCTCCTACGAGCAGTACTTC. It yields the protein CASSFPSYEQYF. The chain employs TRBV7-9 and TRBJ2-7; no clear D. Germline V gives CDR1 SEHNR, CDR2 FQNEAQ (reference sequence). The V gene lost 3 bases and the J gene lost 0 bases, with 3 bases spanning the gap. This CDR3 is built from 12 residues.

J is TRBJ2-7 and V is TRBV30, with D possibly TRBD2 on 5 matching bases. Trimming stripped 1 base from V and 3 bases from J, with 7 bases between. This CDR3 comprises 12 residues. CDR1 is GTSNPN and CDR2 is SVGIG in the germline V gene (reference sequence). As DNA, the CDR3 is TGTGCCTGGAGTGAAGAGGGCTACGAGCAGTACTTC. It is translated as CAWSEEGYEQYF.

This clone appeared a single time. The genes are TRBV7-2 and TRBJ2-6; weak D call: TRBD1 (6 bases). The CDR3 is made up of 17 amino acids. Germline V gene data show CDR1 as SGHTA and CDR2 as FQGNSA. V lost 5 bases, J lost 0 bases, and 14 bases lay in between. CDR3 sequence reads: CASSATGKSSGANVLTF. In nucleotides, the CDR3 is TGTGCCAGCAGCGCGACAGGCAAATCCTCTGGGGCCAACGTCCTGACTTTC.

This rearrangement joins TRBV6-4 to TRBJ2-3; D remains unclear. The V gene's germline CDR1 is MRHNA and CDR2 SNTAGT. Trimming left V 8 bases short and J 2 bases short, with 11 bases between. This CDR3 spans 13 amino acids. CDR3 DNA: TGTGCCAGCTCCCACGCGGCCACAGATACGCAGTATTTT. Protein product: CASSHAATDTQYF.

The gene calls are TRBV5-1 and TRBJ2-7; D ambiguous. Germline CDR1 and CDR2: SGHRS and YFSETQ. This CDR3 comprises 11 residues. The V end lost 4 bases, the J end lost 6 bases, and 8 bases lay between the germline ends. The CDR3 spells CASSPGLEQYF. The DNA of the CDR3 is TGCGCCAGCAGCCCCGGGCTCGAGCAGTACTTC.

This clone was seen only once. The V gene is TRBV19, the J gene TRBJ2-7; D perhaps matches TRBD2 (5 bases). Trimming cost V 5 bases and J 0 bases, with 14 bases left between them. Germline CDR1 reads LNHDA; CDR2 reads SQIVND (reference sequence). The CDR3 totals 15 residues. The CDR3 nucleotides are TGTGCCAGTAGTGGAGTAGAGGGCCTCTCCTACGAGCAGTACTTC. This gives the protein CASSGVEGLSYEQYF.

This clone was counted only a few times. This same CDR3 is encoded by further DNA sequences in the sample. V gene TRBV7-9 combines with J gene TRBJ2-3; tentative D call: TRBD1 (6 bases). Germline V CDR1 and CDR2: SEHNR, FQNEAQ (reference sequence). Trimming cost V 1 base and J 2 bases, with 13 bases left between them. This CDR3 is 16 amino acids long. CDR3 coding DNA: TGTGCCAGCAGCTTAGTACAGGGTGCCTACACAGATACGCAGTATTTT. Protein: CASSLVQGAYTDTQYF. Looking up the rest from reference TRBV7-9 and TRBJ2-3 gives the full variable domain: DTGVSQNPRHKITKRGQNVTFRCDPISEHNRLYWYRQTLGQGPEFLTYFQNEAQLEKSRLLSDRFSAERPKGSFSTLEIQRTEQGDSAMYLCASSLVQGAYTDTQYFGPGTRLTVL.

The rearrangement uses TRBV6-5 and TRBJ2-5; 12 bases match TRBD2. The germline V gene encodes CDR1 MNHEY and CDR2 SVGAGI. CDR3 length: 14 amino acids. Trimming took 4 bases from V and 9 from J; bases not matched to a gene: 6. CDR3 DNA: TGTGCCAGCAGTTTTTTTCTAGCGGGAGGGGCCCAGTACTTC. Translated: CASSFFLAGGAQYF.

The V and J genes are TRBV28 and TRBJ2-7; 7 nucleotides match TRBD1. Trimming removed 6 bases from V and 7 bases from J; junction bases left unmatched: 12. The CDR3 covers 14 residues. Germline V lookup: CDR1 MDHEN, CDR2 SYDVKM. CDR3 coding DNA: TGTGCCAGCAGCAGCCACCGACAGGGTCGGGAGCAGTACTTC. It encodes CASSSHRQGREQYF.

This chain uses TRBV29-1 with TRBJ1-1; the D is unclear. Germline V gene lookup returns CDR1 SQVTM and CDR2 ANQGSEA. This CDR3 is 10 amino acids long. The V gene lost 7 bases and the J gene lost 6 bases, with 9 bases spanning the gap. The CDR3 here is CSALTPEAFF. CDR3 nucleotide sequence: TGCAGCGCACTTACCCCTGAAGCTTTCTTT.

The V call is TRBV10-3, the J call TRBJ2-7, with D unresolved. V shed 3 bases and J shed 3 bases, with 9 bases lying between them. Germline values: CDR1 ENHRY, CDR2 SYGVKD. This CDR3 is 13 amino acids long. The CDR3 loop is CAISDQQYYEQYF. The CDR3 bases are TGTGCCATCAGTGACCAGCAGTACTACGAGCAGTACTTC.

The chain is built from TRBV27 and TRBJ2-1; 7 bases match TRBD2. The trim removed 7 bases at V and 4 bases at J, leaving 7 bases unmatched. Germline CDR1 is MNHEY and CDR2 is SMNVEV (reference sequence). There are 14 residues in the CDR3. The CDR3 nucleotides are TGTGCCAGCAAGCGGGAAGCGGGTTACAATGAGCAGTTCTTC. Translating it yields CASKREAGYNEQFF.

The rearrangement links TRBV27 to TRBJ2-1; possible D gene TRBD2, 6 bases. The length of the CDR3 is 14 residues. Germline V CDR1 and CDR2: MNHEY, SMNVEV (reference sequence). Trimming pared 6 bases from V and 7 bases from J, leaving 16 bases between. CDR3 loop: CASRGAGMGNEQFF. CDR3 in DNA: TGTGCCAGCAGGGGAGCGGGTATGGGAAATGAGCAGTTCTTC.

V gene TRBV25-1 combines with J gene TRBJ2-5; 11 nucleotides match TRBD1. J was trimmed by 5 bases and V by 3 bases; bases with no gene match: 11. In germline, CDR1 is MGHDK, CDR2 SYGVNS. The CDR3 loop spans 17 amino acids. The CDR3 is CASSDPGQGARGETQYF. DNA for the CDR3: TGTGCCAGCAGTGACCCCGGACAGGGGGCGCGCGGGGAGACCCAGTACTTC.

The chain recombines TRBV7-3 with TRBJ2-2; perhaps D is TRBD1 or TRBD2 (5 bases each). The germline V gene has CDR1 SGHTA and CDR2 FQGTGA. The CDR3 is made up of 16 amino acids. V was shortened by 5 bases and J by 3 bases, with 16 bases between the two germline ends. CDR3 sequence: CASSVEAGADTGELFF. CDR3 sequence (DNA): TGTGCCAGCAGCGTTGAGGCCGGGGCGGACACCGGGGAGCTGTTTTTT.

V usage is TRBV28 and J usage is TRBJ2-3; a possible D gene is TRBD1 (6 bases). The CDR3 is 17 amino acids. V dropped 1 base and J dropped 4 bases, with 18 bases sitting between them. The germline V gene has CDR1 MDHEN and CDR2 SYDVKM. In nucleotides, the CDR3 is TGTGCCAGCAGTTTATTGGCAGGGGTCAGAGGGGCAGATACGCAGTATTTT. Its protein is CASSLLAGVRGADTQYF.

This sequence joins TRBV4-2 and TRBJ1-2, with a weak D call TRBD1 (6 bases). From germline, CDR1 is LGHNA and CDR2 YNFKEQ. The CDR3 covers 14 residues. Trimming took off 0 bases at V and 5 bases at J, with 10 bases between the two ends. CDR3 nucleotides: TGTGCCAGCAGCCAAGATGAAGGACAGTATGGCTACACCTTC. The encoded protein is CASSQDEGQYGYTF.

This clone was observed at least ten times. Other DNA sequences from this sample encode an identical CDR3 as well. The CDR3 sequence: CASSHEEPGYTF. DNA of the CDR3: TGTGCCAGTAGTCATGAGGAACCGGGCTACACCTTC. The chain recombines TRBV19 with TRBJ1-2; D is unclear. This CDR3 has 12 residues. Trimming cost V 5 bases and J 8 bases, with 12 bases left between them. CDR1 and CDR2 from the germline V gene are LNHDA and SQIVND (reference sequence).